This T cell receptor beta chain was documented in a study of follicular helper T cells after annual influenza vaccination (TCRdb year 2017). The study in broad terms: Blood was collected on days 0, 7 and 28 after each seasonal influenza vaccination. Six subjects had multi-year samples: four covered two vaccination seasons and two covered three seasons. To study recall of cTfh clones, some subjects were followed through successive annual vaccinations in the 2013-2014, 2014-2015 and 2015-2016 seasons. One week after vaccination, a second recruited cohort of more than nine subjects (Table S1) displayed a similar ICOS+CD38+ cTfh response. The 2015 samples were processed right after collection, while the 2013-2014 samples were cryopreserved.

The library was produced with the immunoSEQ multiplex PCR assay. Adaptive Biotechnologies handled the TCRB amplification, library preparation, sequencing and preliminary bioinformatics at Survey level resolution. The paper's data handling went like this. Clonality was calculated in R as 1 minus normalized Shannon entropy, and the Gini index was calculated with the R package ineq. The overlap score was defined as the summed counts of shared sequences divided by the total counts of all sequences in both compared samples. Shared-clonotype significance used Fisher's exact test assuming a theoretical repertoire of 10^7 TCRB sequences. The immuneACCESS repertoire file appears here via TCRdb, limited to in-frame rearrangements. These files lack a portion of the clones; in checked studies, under half of the deficit traces to unresolved V genes, and the cause of the others is not known. V and J calls and clone size are given by that table; D and trimming were obtained from the DNA. The sample table records more than 10,000 clones; roughly 78% of these occur just once. Clones ranked in the top ten supply 0.4% to 0.55% of the sample.

V lost 0 bases and J lost 4 bases, and the count of bases not matched to a germline gene is 6. Taken from cysteine to phenylalanine, the CDR3 has 16 residues. The only DNA kept is the CDR3, 48 bases in frame from the first base. According to the germline V gene, CDR1 reads SGHDT and CDR2 reads YYEEEE. A note on this clone: Its recognized antigen is unknown. No base quality information exists; no much larger clone differs at one position.

The paper's findings and limits, for the study overall: Day 7 ICOS+CD38+ clones were most often found later in ICOS-CD38- cTfh, suggesting that subset may serve as a memory reservoir. With successive annual vaccinations, a recurrent oligoclonal ICOS+CD38+ cTfh response was recalled, and this response contained tetramer and AIM influenza-specific clonotypes. Undersampling of the much larger non-cTfh compartments could not be excluded when assessing influenza clone enrichment. ICOS+CD38+ cTfh clonality correlated with the frequency of that population, and its change correlated with the change in circulating plasmablast frequency. Productive TCRB sequences were recovered from only roughly 9-21% of analyzed cells, so rare clonotypes could not be sampled.

The time point label corresponds to: 2014-2015 season, pre-vaccination. TCRB sequencing was used to follow sorted CD4 subsets from the blood of adults before and after they were given the seasonal inactivated influenza vaccine (Fluvarix). Subjects were considered eligible if community-dwelling and if influenza vaccine had not been received in the prior 6 months. Reasons for exclusion included contraindications to influenza vaccine, substance abuse, HIV/AIDS, active malignancy, immunomodulatory medication, and active illness such as respiratory infection. Between roughly 35 and 100 mL of blood was sampled per time point. Either Ficoll-Paque PLUS or SepMate separation was used to isolate PBMC. CXCR5- memory CD4 T cells were sorted as a comparison non-Tfh subset. Before DNA extraction, cell subsets were sorted from PBMC on a BD FACS Aria.

The TCR sequence derives from an adult who received the influenza vaccine. The chain joins TRBV5-6 to TRBJ2-1, with 8 middle bases fitting TRBD2. The source was CXCR5- memory CD4+ T cells sorted from blood, collected on the day of influenza vaccination. In the paper's terms, the cell subset or site label means: CXCR5- memory CD4 T cells. The DNA sequence is TGTGCCAGCAGCTTGGAGGGCGGGGGGAAATACAATGAGCAGTTCTTC. The resulting protein is CASSLEGGGKYNEQFF.